The 32 T cell receptor beta chains listed next were all sequenced from one sample in a study of blood T cell repertoires in COVID-19. Here immunoSEQ multiplex PCR was the method, and the copy in TCRdb shows in-frame clones only, minus some. The table records over 130,000 clones, around 90% of them present only once. The material sequenced was peripheral blood. All receptors derive from a woman in her sixties or seventies with active or convalescent COVID-19.

This chain links TRBV18 with TRBJ2-5; TRBD2 might be the D (6 bases). In germline, CDR1 is KGHSH, CDR2 LQKENI. V dropped 6 bases and J dropped 3 bases, with 8 bases sitting between them. CDR3 size: 12 residues. CDR3 DNA sequence: TGTGCCAGCTCGCCGGGGGAAGAGACCCAGTACTTC. This gives the protein CASSPGEETQYF.

The chain combines TRBV15 with TRBJ2-3, with 10 bases identical to TRBD1. CDR1 is LNHNV and CDR2 is YYDKDF in the germline V gene (reference sequence). The CDR3 is 15 amino acids. J was trimmed by 2 bases and V by 8 bases; bases with no gene match: 7. The CDR3 spells CATSRDRGPTDTQYF. In DNA form, the CDR3 reads TGTGCCACCTCCCGGGACAGGGGACCCACAGATACGCAGTATTTT.

This clone was recorded once. V gene TRBV7-2 combines with J gene TRBJ1-1; 7 bases map to TRBD1. The CDR3 is 14 amino acids. The V gene end was trimmed by 5 bases and the J gene end by 5 bases; junction bases not matched to a gene: 8. CDR1 and CDR2 (germline): SGHTA, FQGNSA. CDR3: CASSTRGMETEAFF. CDR3 DNA: TGTGCCAGCAGCACCAGGGGGATGGAGACTGAAGCTTTCTTT.

The chain carries TRBV12-3 or TRBV12-4 and TRBJ2-7, with D tentatively TRBD1 (5 bases). This CDR3 spans 12 amino acids. Trimming stripped 2 bases from V and 5 bases from J, with 7 bases between. The CDR3 here is CASSLRGNEQYF. CDR3 sequence (DNA): TGTGCCAGCAGTTTAAGGGGCAACGAGCAGTACTTC.

The rearrangement joins TRBV4-3 to TRBJ2-7; the D gene is possibly TRBD1 (5 bases). Trimming pared 0 bases from V and 2 bases from J, leaving 14 bases between. The CDR3 extends over 16 amino acids. CDR1 LGHNA and CDR2 YSLEER come from the germline V gene. This CDR3 reads CASSQDSLPGTYEQYF. The CDR3 DNA sequence: TGCGCCAGCAGCCAAGACTCCCTTCCAGGGACCTACGAGCAGTACTTC.

The V call is TRBV4-3, the J call TRBJ1-3; TRBD1 aligns across 10 bases. Germline V gene lookup returns CDR1 LGHNA and CDR2 YSLEER. V was clipped by 3 bases and J by 4 bases; unmatched bases: 6. The CDR3 loop spans 16 amino acids. This CDR3 is CASSHTGTGAGNTIYF. The CDR3 DNA sequence: TGCGCCAGCAGCCACACCGGGACAGGGGCAGGAAACACCATATATTTT.

V and J are TRBV2 and TRBJ2-7; 8 nucleotides align to TRBD1. Losses at the gene ends were 4 bases for V and 6 bases for J; bases not matched to a gene: 5. The CDR3 is 13 amino acids. Germline values: CDR1 SNHLY, CDR2 FYNNEI. The CDR3 region has the DNA TGTGCCAGCAGTGGGCAGGGGGCGGGCGAGCAGTACTTC. This translates into CASSGQGAGEQYF.

The rearrangement links TRBV7-2 to TRBJ1-2; perhaps TRBD1 as D (5 bases). The V and J ends lost 1 base and 5 bases respectively, with 11 bases between them. The CDR3 length is 14 residues. CDR1 is SGHTA, CDR2 FQGNSA, per germline. The CDR3 region is CASSLGGDSYGYTF. CDR3 nucleotide sequence: TGTGCCAGCAGCTTAGGGGGGGACTCTTATGGCTACACCTTC.

V usage is TRBV15 and J usage is TRBJ1-1, with 7 bases aligning to TRBD1. Germline assignment: CDR1 LNHNV and CDR2 YYDKDF (reference sequence). The length of the CDR3 is 17 residues. J lost 3 bases, V lost 0 bases, and 10 bases had no gene match. The CDR3 region is CATSRDNLTGLDTEAFF. In DNA form, the CDR3 reads TGTGCCACCAGCAGAGACAACTTGACAGGGTTGGACACTGAAGCTTTCTTT.

The chain employs TRBV10-1 and TRBJ1-3; D is uncertain. V dropped 2 bases and J dropped 0 bases, with 8 bases sitting between them. This CDR3 is 15 amino acids long. Germline CDR1 and CDR2: WNHNN and SYGVQD (reference sequence). The CDR3 protein is CASSEASGSGNTIYF. The CDR3 bases are TGCGCCAGCAGTGAGGCCAGCGGCTCTGGAAACACCATATATTTT.

J is TRBJ2-5 and V is TRBV18, with 9 bases that match TRBD2. Germline CDR1 is KGHSH and CDR2 is LQKENI. CDR3 length: 16 residues. The J segment lost 5 bases and the V segment lost 1 base, leaving 8 bases of the junction unmatched. CDR3 nucleotide sequence: TGTGCCAGCTCACCACGGGGCGCTAGCGGGGATGAGACCCAGTACTTC. This translates into CASSPRGASGDETQYF.

In nucleotides, the CDR3 is TGCGCCAGCAGTTCTCAGGGTGGGATGATAAAACTGTTTTTT. Amino acid sequence: CASSSQGGMIKLFF. This chain links TRBV10-2 with TRBJ1-4, with D maybe TRBD1 (5 bases). The germline V and J ends were trimmed by 5 bases and 10 bases, with 17 bases remaining between them. The CDR3 covers 14 residues. Germline CDR1 is WSHSY and CDR2 is SAAADI.

This rearrangement joins TRBV6-5 to TRBJ2-7, with TRBD2 as a possible D gene (7 bases). This CDR3 has 14 residues. The germline CDR1 and CDR2 sequences are MNHEY and SVGAGI. V lost 6 bases and J lost 0, with 12 bases in between. Written as DNA, the CDR3 is TGTGCCAGCAGGAGGGGGGGGAACTCCTACGAGCAGTACTTC. It translates to CASRRGGNSYEQYF.

The J gene is TRBJ2-1, the V gene TRBV4-2, with 9 bases identical to TRBD2. Germline-derived CDR1 and CDR2 are LGHNA and YNFKEQ. This CDR3 spans 17 amino acids. The J segment lost 4 bases and the V segment lost 0 bases, leaving 7 bases of the junction unmatched. Here the CDR3 DNA reads TGTGCCAGCAGCCAAGACCTAGCGGGGCCCGCGTACAATGAGCAGTTCTTC. As protein: CASSQDLAGPAYNEQFF.

V is TRBV2 and J is TRBJ1-1; D perhaps matches TRBD1 (6 bases). CDR1 SNHLY and CDR2 FYNNEI come from the germline V gene. The V gene lost 6 bases and the J gene lost 1 base, with 12 bases spanning the gap. The CDR3 consists of 14 residues. CDR3 nucleotides: TGTGCCAGCAGGACCTGGACAGCGAACACTGAAGCTTTCTTT. The encoded protein is CASRTWTANTEAFF.

The V gene is TRBV5-6, the J gene TRBJ1-2; 9 bases align to TRBD1. The CDR3 runs to 16 residues. Germline trimming cut 2 bases from V and 0 bases from J; bases unmatched to any gene: 5. Looked up from germline, CDR1 is SGHDT and CDR2 is YYEEEE. This chain's CDR3 is CASSFITGGANYGYTF. The CDR3 DNA sequence: TGTGCCAGCAGCTTTATAACAGGGGGCGCTAACTATGGCTACACCTTC.

The chain joins TRBV27 to TRBJ1-6; TRBD1 might be the D (5 bases). Germline V lookup: CDR1 MNHEY, CDR2 SMNVEV (reference sequence). The germline V and J ends were trimmed by 2 bases and 5 bases, with 7 bases remaining between them. CDR3 size: 14 residues. The CDR3: CASSLRQNNSPLHF. The DNA of the CDR3 is TGTGCCAGCAGTTTACGACAGAATAATTCACCCCTCCACTTT.

This chain links TRBV12-3 or TRBV12-4 with TRBJ2-1, with D hard to call. Trimming stripped 2 bases from V and 9 bases from J, with 8 bases between. This CDR3 is built from 12 residues. The CDR3 region is CASSLTPSEQFF. Written as DNA, the CDR3 is TGTGCCAGCAGTTTAACGCCTAGTGAGCAGTTCTTC.

This clone was observed once. The DNA of the CDR3 is TGTGCCAGCACCCCCGGGGGGGTGGACTACGAGCAGTACTTC. Its translation is CASTPGGVDYEQYF. J is TRBJ2-7 and V is TRBV6-2 or TRBV6-3; 8 bases agree with TRBD2. V dropped 7 bases and J dropped 3; count of bases not matched to a gene: 8. Looked up from germline, CDR1 is MNHEY and CDR2 is SVGEGT. The CDR3 totals 14 residues.

This chain links TRBV18 with TRBJ1-5; D might be TRBD1 (5 bases). The germline V gene encodes CDR1 KGHSH and CDR2 LQKENI. The CDR3 is 15 residues long. V lost 5 bases to trimming and J lost 2 bases, with 13 bases between them. CDR3 residues: CASSGGRDGNQPQHF. CDR3 coding DNA: TGTGCCAGCTCAGGTGGCAGGGATGGCAATCAGCCCCAGCATTTT.

The chain links TRBV24-1 to TRBJ2-1; tentatively, D is TRBD2 (5 bases). The CDR3 runs 14 residues. CDR1 and CDR2 from the germline V gene are KGHDR and SFDVKD. The V and J ends lost 3 bases and 8 bases respectively, with 13 bases between them. The CDR3 nucleotides are TGTGCCACCAGTGATGTGGTGCTGGACTATGAGCAGTTCTTC. This encodes CATSDVVLDYEQFF.

The chain links TRBV29-1 to TRBJ2-5; tentatively, D is TRBD1 (5 bases). Trimming pared 4 bases from V and 4 bases from J, leaving 7 bases between. Germline V gene data show CDR1 as SQVTM and CDR2 as ANQGSEA. CDR3 length: 11 amino acids. The DNA for the CDR3 is TGCAGCGTTGTAGGGGTAGAGACCCAGTACTTC. This translates into CSVVGVETQYF.

The chain links TRBV11-3 to TRBJ2-3; D is uncertain. The CDR3 sequence is 13 residues long. In germline, CDR1 is SGHNT, CDR2 YENEEA. Between the trimmed V and J ends, which lost 3 bases and 6 bases, there was a span of 10 bases. CDR3 coding DNA: TGTGCCAGCAGCTTGCTACCCCGGGATACGCAGTATTTT. Protein: CASSLLPRDTQYF.

The chain links TRBV7-3 to TRBJ1-1; weak D call: TRBD1 (5 bases). The V and J ends lost 5 bases and 0 bases respectively, with 16 bases between them. The CDR3 sequence is 16 residues long. Germline V gene data show CDR1 as SGHTA and CDR2 as FQGTGA. The CDR3 DNA reads as TGTGCCAGCAGCCGTGGGACTTTAGCCATGAACACTGAAGCTTTCTTT. Residues: CASSRGTLAMNTEAFF.

The rearrangement links TRBV12-3 or TRBV12-4 to TRBJ2-4, with D perhaps matching TRBD2 (5 bases). V lost 5 bases to trimming and J lost 3 bases, with 5 bases between them. The CDR3 contains 12 residues. DNA for the CDR3: TGTGCCAGCAGTCGGGGCAAAAACATTCAGTACTTC. Amino acids: CASSRGKNIQYF.

J is TRBJ1-1 and V is TRBV18, with no clear D. CDR1 and CDR2 from the germline V gene are KGHSH and LQKENI. V shed 6 bases and J shed 1 base, with 12 bases lying between them. The CDR3 has 14 amino acids. CDR3 DNA sequence: TGTGCCAGCTCCTCGGGAGGGCGGAACACTGAAGCTTTCTTT. Translated, it gives CASSSGGRNTEAFF.

This clone was found once. The V call is TRBV15, the J call TRBJ1-1; D gene uncertain. The CDR3 is 15 amino acids. Trimming took 1 base from V and 1 from J, leaving 10 bases between them. Germline V gene data show CDR1 as LNHNV and CDR2 as YYDKDF (reference sequence). The CDR3 DNA sequence: TGTGCCACCAGCAGAGGAGGGTCAGGGAACACTGAAGCTTTCTTT. Protein sequence: CATSRGGSGNTEAFF.

The chain uses TRBV6-5 and TRBJ1-1, with a weak D call TRBD1 (6 bases). CDR1 and CDR2 from the germline V gene are MNHEY and SVGAGI. V was pared by 2 bases and J by 4 bases, with 11 bases between. The CDR3 is made up of 14 amino acids. The CDR3 spells CASSYAGVGTEAFF. The CDR3 coding sequence is TGTGCCAGCAGTTACGCAGGGGTGGGCACTGAAGCTTTCTTT.

CDR3 protein: CASSEPGTGEKLFF. The CDR3 DNA reads TGCGCCAGCAGCGAACCCGGGACAGGTGAAAAACTGTTTTTT. J is TRBJ1-4 and V is TRBV5-1; TRBD1 matches 8 bases. Germline lookup yields CDR1 SGHRS and CDR2 YFSETQ. After removal of 4 bases from V and 7 bases from J, the junction contained 6 bases not matched to a gene. The length of the CDR3 is 14 residues.

The gene calls are TRBV10-2 and TRBJ2-7; 7 bases are a match to TRBD1. V lost 2 bases, J lost 2 bases, and 6 bases stayed unmatched. The CDR3 consists of 15 residues. Germline V gene data show CDR1 as WSHSY and CDR2 as SAAADI. This CDR3 is CASSEPDRSPYEQYF. DNA of the CDR3: TGCGCCAGCAGTGAGCCGGACAGGAGCCCCTACGAGCAGTACTTC.

This clone was recorded a few times. The chain carries TRBV30 and TRBJ1-6, with D uncertain. CDR3 length equals 15 residues. Between the trimmed V and J ends, which lost 1 base and 4 bases, there was a span of 11 bases. Per germline, CDR1 GTSNPN and CDR2 SVGIG (reference sequence). CDR3 region: CAWSEVRGYNSPLHF. The CDR3 region has the DNA TGTGCCTGGAGTGAGGTGAGAGGGTATAATTCACCCCTCCACTTT.

The genes are TRBV5-6 and TRBJ2-3; a possible D gene is TRBD2 (6 bases). Looked up from germline, CDR1 is SGHDT and CDR2 is YYEEEE. The germline V and J ends were trimmed by 3 bases and 0 bases, with 17 bases remaining between them. CDR3 length: 17 amino acids. CDR3 DNA: TGTGCCAGCAGCTCGCCTTTATTAGCGGAGAGCACAGATACGCAGTATTTT. It is translated as CASSSPLLAESTDTQYF.